This T cell receptor (beta chain) stems from a study of T cell responses to AZD1222 COVID-19 vaccine. Overall study findings and caveats: Regions 160-218 and 743-854 dominated among vaccine-associated CD4 TCRs spanning spike. Baseline testing showed seropositivity in only six or seven AZD1222 recipients. Targeting of unmutated variant regions was reportedly seen in nearly half of spike-specific TCRs.

The CDR3 sequence is 16 residues long. Unmatched junction bases numbered 6, after V lost 4 bases and J lost 0 bases. CDR1 is SQVTM and CDR2 is ANQGSEA in the germline V gene. Comment on this clone: As yet, its antigen is unknown.

TCRdb's table, derived via immunoSEQ multiplex PCR, lists solely in-frame clones and lacks some. The table includes 170,000 or so clones, approximately 90% detected once. The clonotype comes from an adult in good health. The sample in question was peripheral blood, obtained on day 0 of AZD1222 vaccination. The genes are TRBV29-1 and TRBJ2-1; 10 positions agree with TRBD2. CDR3 amino acids: CSVGYSGGRSYNEQFF. The CDR3 DNA is TGCAGCGTTGGATATAGCGGGGGGCGCTCCTACAATGAGCAGTTCTTC.